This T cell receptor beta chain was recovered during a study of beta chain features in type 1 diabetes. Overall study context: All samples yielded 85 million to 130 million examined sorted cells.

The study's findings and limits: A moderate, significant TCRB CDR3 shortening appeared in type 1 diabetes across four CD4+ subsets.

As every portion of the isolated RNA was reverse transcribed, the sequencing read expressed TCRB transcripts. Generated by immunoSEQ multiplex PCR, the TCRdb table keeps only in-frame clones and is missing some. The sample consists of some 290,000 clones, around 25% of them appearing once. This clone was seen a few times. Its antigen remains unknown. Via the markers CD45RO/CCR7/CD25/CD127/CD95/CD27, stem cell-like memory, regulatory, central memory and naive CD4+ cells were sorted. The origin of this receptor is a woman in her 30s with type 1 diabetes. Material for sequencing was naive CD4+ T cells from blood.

CDR3 nucleotide sequence: TGTGCCTGGAGTGTTGGGGGGTCGGGGCACGAGCAGTACTTC. It yields the protein CAWSVGGSGHEQYF. V gene TRBV30 combines with J gene TRBJ2-7, with D possibly matching TRBD2 (6 bases). The germline CDR1 and CDR2 sequences are GTSNPN and SVGIG (reference sequence). This CDR3 is built from 14 residues. V dropped 0 bases and J dropped 5 bases, with 14 bases sitting between them.